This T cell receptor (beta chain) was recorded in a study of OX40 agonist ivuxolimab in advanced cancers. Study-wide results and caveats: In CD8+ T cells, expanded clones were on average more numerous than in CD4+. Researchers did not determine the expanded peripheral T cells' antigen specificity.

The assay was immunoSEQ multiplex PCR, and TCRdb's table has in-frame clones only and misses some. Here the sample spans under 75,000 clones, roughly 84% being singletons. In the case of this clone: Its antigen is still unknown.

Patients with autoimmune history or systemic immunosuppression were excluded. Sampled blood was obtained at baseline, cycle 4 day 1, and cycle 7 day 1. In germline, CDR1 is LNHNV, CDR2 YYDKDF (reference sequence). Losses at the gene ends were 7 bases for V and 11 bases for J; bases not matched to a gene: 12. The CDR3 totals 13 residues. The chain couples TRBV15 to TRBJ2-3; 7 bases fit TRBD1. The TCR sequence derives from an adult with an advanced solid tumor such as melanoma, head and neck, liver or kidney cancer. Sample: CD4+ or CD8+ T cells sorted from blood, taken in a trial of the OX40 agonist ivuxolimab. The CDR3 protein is CATKGQRRLRQYF. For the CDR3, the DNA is TGTGCCACCAAGGGACAGCGACGTTTGAGGCAGTATTTT.